This T cell receptor beta chain was captured in a study of blood T cell repertoires in COVID-19. Study context: Collection of acute and convalescent COVID-19 samples took place in the United States, Italy and Spain. T cells, B-cell-depleted T cells, or PBMCs provided the cDNA or gDNA that served as material.

While infection was still active, Seattle patients were enrolled and then followed longitudinally. In the source study's methods: Nucleated cell counts were estimated from reference gene primer amplification. Clones were read by immunoSEQ multiplex PCR, and TCRdb kept only the in-frame ones, dropping some. V, J and clone size are taken as reported in that table, and D and trimming were inferred from the DNA itself. The sample yields 200,000 to 250,000 clones, roughly 76% seen once. CDR1 SEHNR and CDR2 FQNEAQ come from the germline V gene (reference sequence). There are 15 residues in the CDR3. V was clipped by 5 bases and J by 1 base; unmatched bases: 7.

The chain couples TRBV7-9 to TRBJ2-7, with 8 bases that match TRBD1. This receptor was taken from a woman aged 80 or older with COVID-19, enrolled during active disease. The sequencing input was peripheral blood. The chain's CDR3 is CASSQMTGASYEQYF. In nucleotides, the CDR3 is TGTGCCAGCAGCCAAATGACAGGGGCGTCCTACGAGCAGTACTTC.